Listed below are T cell receptor beta chains from one sample, sequenced in a study of blood T cell repertoires in COVID-19. The assay was immunoSEQ multiplex PCR, and TCRdb's table has in-frame clones only and misses some. The table has 150,000 to 200,000 clones, around 83% seen once. Sequenced sample: peripheral blood. These receptors were taken from a man between 18 and 35 years old with acute or convalescent COVID-19. CDR3s include the opening cysteine and the closing phenylalanine or tryptophan. Each record gives: V gene, CDR3 length, J gene, clone size, D gene, CDR3 protein, CDR3 DNA. The D gene is left open where the match is weak. The size of a clone is reported for some rows only, either as once, few or many, or as a class for expanded clones.

V gene: TRBV3-1/TRBV3-2; CDR3 length: 16; J gene: TRBJ2-3; clone size: .; D gene: .; CDR3 protein: CASSQGGGGKTDTQYF; CDR3 DNA: TGTGCCAGCAGCCAAGGCGGCGGGGGCAAAACAGATACGCAGTATTTT
V gene: TRBV19; CDR3 length: 19; J gene: TRBJ1-6; clone size: .; D gene: .; CDR3 protein: CASSPRRGAIVGDNSPLHF; CDR3 DNA: TGTGCCAGTAGTCCTCGGCGGGGGGCAATTGTCGGGGATAATTCACCCCTCCACTTT
V gene: TRBV29-1; CDR3 length: 12; J gene: TRBJ2-2; clone size: .; D gene: .; CDR3 protein: CSAAGESGELFF; CDR3 DNA: TGCAGCGCCGCAGGGGAGAGCGGGGAGCTGTTTTTT
V gene: TRBV6-1; CDR3 length: 14; J gene: TRBJ2-5; clone size: .; D gene: TRBD1; CDR3 protein: CASSDRGTQETQYF; CDR3 DNA: TGTGCCAGCAGTGACAGGGGGACGCAAGAGACCCAGTACTTC
V gene: TRBV19; CDR3 length: 12; J gene: TRBJ1-1; clone size: .; D gene: .; CDR3 protein: CASRTGNTEAFF; CDR3 DNA: TGTGCCAGTAGGACAGGGAACACTGAAGCTTTCTTT
V gene: TRBV19; CDR3 length: 16; J gene: TRBJ2-3; clone size: .; D gene: .; CDR3 protein: CASSPLGRGSTDTQYF; CDR3 DNA: TGTGCCAGTAGCCCCTTAGGGCGGGGAAGCACAGATACGCAGTATTTT
V gene: TRBV21-1; CDR3 length: 15; J gene: TRBJ2-7; clone size: .; D gene: .; CDR3 protein: CASGTTGTGETGQYF; CDR3 DNA: TGTGCCAGCGGAACTACCGGGACAGGGGAAACGGGGCAGTACTTC
V gene: TRBV7-2; CDR3 length: 16; J gene: TRBJ2-1; clone size: .; D gene: TRBD1; CDR3 protein: CASSLTGMGSNNEQFF; CDR3 DNA: TGTGCCAGCAGCTTGACAGGGATGGGGTCCAACAATGAGCAGTTCTTC
V gene: TRBV2; CDR3 length: 16; J gene: TRBJ1-5; clone size: .; D gene: TRBD1; CDR3 protein: CASSDKDRGRRQPQHF; CDR3 DNA: TGTGCCAGCAGTGACAAGGACAGGGGGAGAAGGCAGCCCCAGCATTTT
V gene: TRBV4-2; CDR3 length: 19; J gene: TRBJ2-5; clone size: .; D gene: TRBD2; CDR3 protein: CASSHPRGMTSGVQETQYF; CDR3 DNA: TGTGCCAGCAGCCACCCTCGTGGGATGACTAGCGGGGTCCAAGAGACCCAGTACTTC
V gene: TRBV3-1/TRBV3-2; CDR3 length: 13; J gene: TRBJ1-2; clone size: .; D gene: TRBD1; CDR3 protein: CASSRGQGVSNTF; CDR3 DNA: TGTGCCAGCAGCCGGGGACAGGGGGTGAGCAACACCTTC
V gene: TRBV27; CDR3 length: 14; J gene: TRBJ1-5; clone size: .; D gene: .; CDR3 protein: CASSRQYSNQPQHF; CDR3 DNA: TGTGCCAGCAGCAGACAGTATAGCAATCAGCCCCAGCATTTT
V gene: TRBV14; CDR3 length: 16; J gene: TRBJ1-6; clone size: .; D gene: .; CDR3 protein: CASRPTQQVYNSPLHF; CDR3 DNA: TGTGCCAGCAGACCCACCCAACAGGTATATAATTCACCCCTCCACTTT
V gene: TRBV7-2; CDR3 length: 14; J gene: TRBJ2-6; clone size: .; D gene: .; CDR3 protein: CASSSLGGANVLTF; CDR3 DNA: TGTGCCAGCAGCTCCCTCGGGGGGGCCAACGTCCTGACTTTC
V gene: TRBV18; CDR3 length: 13; J gene: TRBJ2-4; clone size: .; D gene: .; CDR3 protein: CASSTAQKNIQYF; CDR3 DNA: TGTGCCAGCTCAACAGCACAGAAAAACATTCAGTACTTC
V gene: TRBV25-1; CDR3 length: 15; J gene: TRBJ2-1; clone size: .; D gene: TRBD1; CDR3 protein: CASSPTGQGYNEQFF; CDR3 DNA: TGTGCCAGCAGTCCAACAGGACAGGGATACAATGAGCAGTTCTTC
V gene: TRBV2; CDR3 length: 13; J gene: TRBJ1-2; clone size: .; D gene: TRBD1; CDR3 protein: CASNTGAAGGYTF; CDR3 DNA: TGTGCCAGCAATACAGGGGCCGCTGGGGGCTACACCTTC
V gene: TRBV12-5; CDR3 length: 12; J gene: TRBJ1-1; clone size: .; D gene: .; CDR3 protein: CASGTQNTEAFF; CDR3 DNA: TGTGCTAGTGGCACACAGAACACTGAAGCTTTCTTT
V gene: TRBV21-1; CDR3 length: 18; J gene: TRBJ1-5; clone size: .; D gene: .; CDR3 protein: CASSNCRDSGDSNQPQHF; CDR3 DNA: TGTGCCAGCAGCAATTGCAGGGATTCGGGGGATAGCAATCAGCCCCAGCATTTT
V gene: TRBV24-1; CDR3 length: 16; J gene: TRBJ2-7; clone size: .; D gene: TRBD1; CDR3 protein: CATSDKGQGAVYEQYF; CDR3 DNA: TGTGCCACCAGTGACAAGGGACAGGGGGCGGTCTACGAGCAGTACTTC
V gene: TRBV6-1; CDR3 length: 16; J gene: TRBJ2-2; clone size: .; D gene: TRBD1; CDR3 protein: CASSDPGTANTGELFF; CDR3 DNA: TGTGCCAGCAGTGACCCCGGGACAGCGAACACCGGGGAGCTGTTTTTT
V gene: TRBV7-2; CDR3 length: 18; J gene: TRBJ2-2; clone size: .; D gene: TRBD2; CDR3 protein: CASSSISLAGGNTGELFF; CDR3 DNA: TGTGCCAGCAGCTCCATCTCGCTAGCGGGGGGGAACACCGGGGAGCTGTTTTTT
V gene: TRBV27; CDR3 length: 13; J gene: TRBJ1-1; clone size: .; D gene: TRBD1; CDR3 protein: CASSFRDRSEAFF; CDR3 DNA: TGTGCCAGCAGTTTCCGGGACAGGTCTGAAGCTTTCTTT
V gene: TRBV5-1; CDR3 length: 17; J gene: TRBJ1-1; clone size: few; D gene: TRBD1; CDR3 protein: CASNSGTGGFMNTEAFF; CDR3 DNA: TGCGCCAGCAATTCCGGGACAGGGGGCTTCATGAACACTGAAGCTTTCTTT
V gene: TRBV28; CDR3 length: 13; J gene: TRBJ1-2; clone size: .; D gene: .; CDR3 protein: CASSLGRVGGYTF; CDR3 DNA: TGTGCCAGCAGCTTGGGCAGGGTGGGTGGCTACACCTTC
V gene: TRBV28; CDR3 length: 12; J gene: TRBJ1-2; clone size: .; D gene: TRBD1; CDR3 protein: CASSSQGYGYTF; CDR3 DNA: TGTGCCAGCAGTTCACAGGGGTATGGCTACACCTTC
V gene: TRBV6-1; CDR3 length: 13; J gene: TRBJ2-1; clone size: .; D gene: TRBD2; CDR3 protein: CASYGGGAGEQFF; CDR3 DNA: TGTGCCAGCTACGGCGGGGGGGCTGGGGAGCAGTTCTTC
V gene: TRBV7-2; CDR3 length: 16; J gene: TRBJ2-1; clone size: .; D gene: TRBD2; CDR3 protein: CASSLQGLAGTNEQFF; CDR3 DNA: TGTGCCAGCAGCTTACAGGGACTAGCGGGAACCAATGAGCAGTTCTTC
V gene: TRBV7-9; CDR3 length: 13; J gene: TRBJ2-3; clone size: .; D gene: .; CDR3 protein: CASSSNRKDTQYF; CDR3 DNA: TGTGCCAGCAGCTCTAACAGGAAAGATACGCAGTATTTT
V gene: TRBV29-1; CDR3 length: 16; J gene: TRBJ1-1; clone size: .; D gene: TRBD1; CDR3 protein: CSSRGLAGQRFTEAFF; CDR3 DNA: TGCAGCTCGAGAGGATTAGCGGGACAGCGATTCACTGAAGCTTTCTTT
V gene: TRBV19; CDR3 length: 13; J gene: TRBJ2-1; clone size: .; D gene: TRBD2; CDR3 protein: CASSGGGHNEQFF; CDR3 DNA: TGTGCCAGTAGCGGCGGGGGACACAATGAGCAGTTCTTC
V gene: TRBV12-5; CDR3 length: 15; J gene: TRBJ2-1; clone size: .; D gene: .; CDR3 protein: CASGLQGTTYNEQFF; CDR3 DNA: TGTGCTAGTGGTTTGCAGGGCACCACCTACAATGAGCAGTTCTTC
V gene: TRBV4-2; CDR3 length: 18; J gene: TRBJ2-5; clone size: .; D gene: TRBD2; CDR3 protein: CASSQERLAGGRQETQYF; CDR3 DNA: TGTGCCAGCAGCCAAGAGCGGTTAGCGGGGGGAAGACAAGAGACCCAGTACTTC
V gene: TRBV19; CDR3 length: 15; J gene: TRBJ1-1; clone size: .; D gene: TRBD1; CDR3 protein: CASSTRQGINTEAFF; CDR3 DNA: TGTGCCAGTAGTACGAGACAGGGGATAAACACTGAAGCTTTCTTT
V gene: TRBV5-1; CDR3 length: 17; J gene: TRBJ2-2; clone size: once; D gene: TRBD2; CDR3 protein: CASSPGLAGRTTGELFF; CDR3 DNA: TGCGCCAGCAGCCCGGGACTAGCGGGGAGAACTACCGGGGAGCTGTTTTTT
V gene: TRBV7-9; CDR3 length: 14; J gene: TRBJ1-2; clone size: .; D gene: .; CDR3 protein: CASSLGLQGWGYTF; CDR3 DNA: TGTGCCAGCAGCTTAGGACTACAGGGCTGGGGCTACACCTTC
V gene: TRBV9; CDR3 length: 16; J gene: TRBJ2-2; clone size: .; D gene: TRBD2; CDR3 protein: CASSVAPSGVTGELFF; CDR3 DNA: TGTGCCAGCAGCGTAGCTCCTAGCGGGGTTACCGGGGAGCTGTTTTTT
V gene: TRBV7-2; CDR3 length: 14; J gene: TRBJ1-2; clone size: .; D gene: TRBD1; CDR3 protein: CASSSTGGSYGYTF; CDR3 DNA: TGTGCCAGCAGCTCAACAGGGGGCTCCTATGGCTACACCTTC
V gene: TRBV14; CDR3 length: 13; J gene: TRBJ2-1; clone size: once; D gene: .; CDR3 protein: CASSQGYGNEQFF; CDR3 DNA: TGTGCCAGCAGCCAGGGTTACGGGAATGAGCAGTTCTTC
V gene: TRBV5-1; CDR3 length: 14; J gene: TRBJ1-4; clone size: .; D gene: .; CDR3 protein: CASSLQGANEKLFF; CDR3 DNA: TGCGCCAGCAGCTTGCAGGGTGCTAATGAAAAACTGTTTTTT
V gene: TRBV3-1/TRBV3-2; CDR3 length: 14; J gene: TRBJ1-2; clone size: .; D gene: .; CDR3 protein: CASSNGQGNYGYTF; CDR3 DNA: TGTGCCAGCAGCAATGGGCAGGGAAACTATGGCTACACCTTC
V gene: TRBV19; CDR3 length: 14; J gene: TRBJ2-3; clone size: .; D gene: TRBD2; CDR3 protein: CASTPSGGGDTQYF; CDR3 DNA: TGTGCCAGTACCCCCAGCGGGGGAGGAGATACGCAGTATTTT
V gene: TRBV3-1/TRBV3-2; CDR3 length: 14; J gene: TRBJ1-6; clone size: .; D gene: TRBD1; CDR3 protein: CASSPGQEGSPLHF; CDR3 DNA: TGTGCCAGCAGTCCAGGACAGGAAGGGTCACCCCTCCACTTT
V gene: TRBV19; CDR3 length: 17; J gene: TRBJ1-5; clone size: .; D gene: TRBD1; CDR3 protein: CASSRLSSTGSNQPQHF; CDR3 DNA: TGTGCCAGTAGCCGCTTGTCATCGACAGGGTCCAATCAGCCCCAGCATTTT
V gene: TRBV5-1; CDR3 length: 14; J gene: TRBJ2-3; clone size: .; D gene: TRBD1; CDR3 protein: CASSSQGSTDTQYF; CDR3 DNA: TGCGCCAGCAGCTCACAGGGGAGCACAGATACGCAGTATTTT
V gene: TRBV10-1; CDR3 length: 17; J gene: TRBJ1-1; clone size: .; D gene: .; CDR3 protein: CASSAMTGTSMNTEAFF; CDR3 DNA: TGCGCCAGCAGTGCAATGACAGGTACCAGCATGAACACTGAAGCTTTCTTT
V gene: TRBV6-1; CDR3 length: 15; J gene: TRBJ1-2; clone size: .; D gene: .; CDR3 protein: CASSESGGLDYGYTF; CDR3 DNA: TGTGCCAGCAGTGAATCGGGGGGTTTGGACTATGGCTACACCTTC
V gene: TRBV6-5; CDR3 length: 14; J gene: TRBJ1-5; clone size: .; D gene: TRBD1; CDR3 protein: CASHRDRGHQPQHF; CDR3 DNA: TGTGCCAGCCACAGGGACAGGGGGCATCAGCCCCAGCATTTT
V gene: TRBV3-1/TRBV3-2; CDR3 length: 14; J gene: TRBJ1-5; clone size: .; D gene: TRBD1; CDR3 protein: CASSYRGSNQPQHF; CDR3 DNA: TGTGCCAGCAGCTACAGGGGTAGCAATCAGCCCCAGCATTTT
V gene: TRBV25-1; CDR3 length: 15; J gene: TRBJ2-4; clone size: .; D gene: TRBD1; CDR3 protein: CASRLDRGGRNIQYF; CDR3 DNA: TGTGCCAGCAGGTTGGACAGGGGAGGACGAAACATTCAGTACTTC
V gene: TRBV4-1; CDR3 length: 17; J gene: TRBJ2-3; clone size: .; D gene: TRBD2; CDR3 protein: CASSQVPLTSGTDTQYF; CDR3 DNA: TGCGCCAGCAGCCAAGTCCCGCTGACTAGCGGGACAGATACGCAGTATTTT